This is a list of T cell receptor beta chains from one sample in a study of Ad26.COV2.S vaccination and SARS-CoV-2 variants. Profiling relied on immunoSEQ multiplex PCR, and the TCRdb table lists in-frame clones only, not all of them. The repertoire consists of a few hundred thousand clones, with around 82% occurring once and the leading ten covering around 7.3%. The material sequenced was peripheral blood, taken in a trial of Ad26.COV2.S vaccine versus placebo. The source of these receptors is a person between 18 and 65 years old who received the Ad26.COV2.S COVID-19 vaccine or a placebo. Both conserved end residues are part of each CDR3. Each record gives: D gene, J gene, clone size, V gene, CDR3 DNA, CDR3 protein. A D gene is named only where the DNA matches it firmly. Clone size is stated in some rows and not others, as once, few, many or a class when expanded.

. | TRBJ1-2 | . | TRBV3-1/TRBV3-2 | TGTGCCAGCAGCCAATATTATGGTGAGGGGGGCTACACCTTC | CASSQYYGEGGYTF
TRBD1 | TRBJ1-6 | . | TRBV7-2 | TGTGCCAGCAGTACGGGACAGGAGAATTCACCCCTCCACTTT | CASSTGQENSPLHF
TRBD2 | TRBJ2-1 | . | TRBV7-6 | TGTGCCAGCAGCTTAACGCGGGGGGGGATCAATGAGCAGTTCTTC | CASSLTRGGINEQFF
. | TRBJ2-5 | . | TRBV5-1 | TGCGCCAGCAGCTTACAAGAGACCCAGTACTTC | CASSLQETQYF
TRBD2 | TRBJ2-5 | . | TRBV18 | TGTGCCAGCTCACCTAGCGGGGGGGCGGAGACCCAGTACTTC | CASSPSGGAETQYF
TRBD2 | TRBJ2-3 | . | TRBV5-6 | TGTGCGACCCTCCGGCTAGCGGGAGGGGTAGGGGATACGCAGTATTTT | CATLRLAGGVGDTQYF
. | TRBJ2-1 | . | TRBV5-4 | TGTGCCAGCAGCTTGGCGCTGGGGGCAACCTACAATGAGCAGTTCTTC | CASSLALGATYNEQFF
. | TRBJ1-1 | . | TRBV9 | TGTGCCAGCAGCCCCTTACAGGGTGAGAACACTGAAGCTTTCTTT | CASSPLQGENTEAFF
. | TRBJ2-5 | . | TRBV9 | TGTGCCAGCAGCTTCGCCCAGGGCGCAGACGGAGAGACCCAGTACTTC | CASSFAQGADGETQYF
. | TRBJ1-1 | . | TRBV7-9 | TGTGCCAGCAGCTTAGTGGGGACCCGATCCCGTAACACTGAAGCTTTCTTT | CASSLVGTRSRNTEAFF
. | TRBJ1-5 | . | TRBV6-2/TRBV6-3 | TGTGCCAGCACCCCCTCGGCAGGGCGGCAGCCCCAGCATTTT | CASTPSAGRQPQHF
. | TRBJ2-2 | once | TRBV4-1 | TGCGCCAGCAGCCAAGACACAGGGAAGGCCCTTAGGACCGGGGAGCTGTTTTTT | CASSQDTGKALRTGELFF
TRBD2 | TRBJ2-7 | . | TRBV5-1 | TGCGCCAGCAGCTTGGGCGTGGTTAGCGGGAGAATAAACTACGAGCAGTACTTC | CASSLGVVSGRINYEQYF
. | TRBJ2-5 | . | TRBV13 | TGTGCCAGCAGCTTACAGCAAGAGACCCAGTACTTC | CASSLQQETQYF
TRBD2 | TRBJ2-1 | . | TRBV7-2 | TGTGCCAGCAGCCGTCCGGGACTAGCCAACTCCTACAATGAGCAGTTCTTC | CASSRPGLANSYNEQFF
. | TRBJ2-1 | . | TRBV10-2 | TGCGCCATCGGGGGGCGGGCCTACAATGAGCAGTTCTTC | CAIGGRAYNEQFF
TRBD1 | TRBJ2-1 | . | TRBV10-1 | TGCGCCAGCAGTGCCGGCAGGGGGCAGGAGGAGCAGTTCTTC | CASSAGRGQEEQFF
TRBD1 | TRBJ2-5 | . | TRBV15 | TGTGCCACCAACCAGGACAGGGGATCGGAGACCCAGTACTTC | CATNQDRGSETQYF
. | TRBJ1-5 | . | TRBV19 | TGTGCCAGTAGTATAGACGGGACGGTAAATCAGCCCCAGCATTTT | CASSIDGTVNQPQHF
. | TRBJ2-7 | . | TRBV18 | TGTGCCAGCTCACCATACTACGGAGGGACTCGGGCGGAGGAGCAGTACTTC | CASSPYYGGTRAEEQYF
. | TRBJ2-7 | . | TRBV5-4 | TGTGCCAGCACACACACGCCAGCCGGCGAGCAGTACTTC | CASTHTPAGEQYF
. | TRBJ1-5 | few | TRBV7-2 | TGTGCCAGCAGCTTAGAGCCGAATCAGCCCCAGCATTTT | CASSLEPNQPQHF
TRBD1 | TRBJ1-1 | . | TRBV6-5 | TGTGCCAGCAGACTACAGGGGGCTAGCGCTGAAGCTTTCTTT | CASRLQGASAEAFF
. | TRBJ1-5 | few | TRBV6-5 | TGTGCCAGCAGCTCCCCCCCGCAGCCCCAGCATTTT | CASSSPPQPQHF
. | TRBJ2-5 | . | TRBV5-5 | TGTGCCAGCAGCTTTCGGCCAGCTCAAGAGACCCAGTACTTC | CASSFRPAQETQYF
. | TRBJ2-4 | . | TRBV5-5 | TGTGCCAGCAGCAGCCCGCGGGACGGTGGGGACATTCAGTACTTC | CASSSPRDGGDIQYF
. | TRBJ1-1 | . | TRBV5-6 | TGTGCCAGCAGCCCCCTTGGGGCGGTTGAAGCTTTCTTT | CASSPLGAVEAFF
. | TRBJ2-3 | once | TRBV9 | TGTGCCAGCAGCATTACTAGCACAGATACGCAGTATTTT | CASSITSTDTQYF
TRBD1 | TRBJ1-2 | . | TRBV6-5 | TGTGCCAGCAGCCCCGCCGGGACAGGAAACTATGGCTACACCTTC | CASSPAGTGNYGYTF
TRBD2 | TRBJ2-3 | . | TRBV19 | TGTGCCAGTAGTATGGGTCTAGCGGGACCGGATACGCAGTATTTT | CASSMGLAGPDTQYF
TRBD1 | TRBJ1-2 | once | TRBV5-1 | TGCGCCAGCAGCTTACGACAGGGAGACTATGGCTACACCTTC | CASSLRQGDYGYTF
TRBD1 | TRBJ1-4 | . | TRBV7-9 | TGTGCCAGCAGCTTCGGACAGGGTTCTAATGAAAAACTGTTTTTT | CASSFGQGSNEKLFF
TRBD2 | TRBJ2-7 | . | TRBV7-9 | TGTGCCAGCAGCTTGAGGCGGGAGGGCCACCACGAGCAGTACTTC | CASSLRREGHHEQYF
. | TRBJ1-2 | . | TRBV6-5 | TGTGCCAGCAGTCGAAATTTCAGGGGTGGCTACACCTTC | CASSRNFRGGYTF
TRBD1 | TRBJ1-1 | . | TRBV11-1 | TGTGCCAGCACCCTATGGACAGGAGGAACTGAAGCTTTCTTT | CASTLWTGGTEAFF
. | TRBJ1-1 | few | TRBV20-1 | TGCAGTGCTAGTGGGGCCGGGGCGGGGGCAGGCACTGAAGCTTTCTTT | CSASGAGAGAGTEAFF
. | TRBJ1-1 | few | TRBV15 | TGTGCCACCAGCACTTTTCCCCCAGGGATGAACACTGAAGCTTTCTTT | CATSTFPPGMNTEAFF
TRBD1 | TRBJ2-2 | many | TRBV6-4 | TGTGCCAGCAGTGACGGACAGGGCACCGGGGAGCTGTTTTTT | CASSDGQGTGELFF
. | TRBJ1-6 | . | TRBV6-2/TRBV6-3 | TGTGCCAGCAGTCCGTTTTCGGGCTCACCCCTCCACTTT | CASSPFSGSPLHF
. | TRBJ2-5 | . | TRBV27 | TGTGCCAGCAGTTTCAACAGGGATGTGGAAACCCAGTACTTC | CASSFNRDVETQYF
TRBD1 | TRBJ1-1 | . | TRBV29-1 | TGCAGCGTGGGGACAGGGTTCACTGAAGCTTTCTTT | CSVGTGFTEAFF
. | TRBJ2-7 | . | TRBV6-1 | TGTGCCAGCAGTGATCAGGGTGGGACCTACGAGCAGTACTTC | CASSDQGGTYEQYF
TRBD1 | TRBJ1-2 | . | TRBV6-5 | TGTGCCACCCGAGTGGACAGGGGGAAAGGGTATGGCTACACCTTC | CATRVDRGKGYGYTF
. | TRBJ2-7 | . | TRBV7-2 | TGTGCCAGCAGCCCGGGTTTGGGGGTCGAGCAGTACTTC | CASSPGLGVEQYF
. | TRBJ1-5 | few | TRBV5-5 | TGTGCCAGCAGCTCGGAGGCAGGGCTCGATCAGCCCCAGCATTTT | CASSSEAGLDQPQHF
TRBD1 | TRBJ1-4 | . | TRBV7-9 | TGTGCCAGCAGCGTAAACCGGGACAGGCGCCGAAATGAAAAACTGTTTTTT | CASSVNRDRRRNEKLFF
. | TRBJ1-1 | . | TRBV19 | TGTGCCAGTAGTTCTCGACGGGTTTCGAACACTGAAGCTTTCTTT | CASSSRRVSNTEAFF
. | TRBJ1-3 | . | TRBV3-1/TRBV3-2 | TGTGCCAGCCGTCTGGCCGGCTCTGGAAACACCATATATTTT | CASRLAGSGNTIYF
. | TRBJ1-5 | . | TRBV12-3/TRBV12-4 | TGTGCCAGCAGTTTTTTAAATCAGCCCCAGCATTTT | CASSFLNQPQHF
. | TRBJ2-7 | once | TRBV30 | TGTGCCTGGAGTGTAGTCCCCCCACAGGGACCCCCGGGGGAGCAGTACTTC | CAWSVVPPQGPPGEQYF
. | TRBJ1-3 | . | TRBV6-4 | TGTGCCAGACACTCCGACTCTGGAAACACCATATATTTT | CARHSDSGNTIYF
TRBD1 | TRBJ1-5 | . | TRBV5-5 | TGTGCCAGCAGCTTTGGGACAGCGGACAATCAGCCCCAGCATTTT | CASSFGTADNQPQHF
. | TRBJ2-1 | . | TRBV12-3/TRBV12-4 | TGTGCCAGCCACCGGTGGGGCAATGAGCAGTTCTTC | CASHRWGNEQFF
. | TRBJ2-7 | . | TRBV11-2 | TGTGCCAGCACCCCCCGGGACCAGGGGATCCACGAGCAGTACTTC | CASTPRDQGIHEQYF